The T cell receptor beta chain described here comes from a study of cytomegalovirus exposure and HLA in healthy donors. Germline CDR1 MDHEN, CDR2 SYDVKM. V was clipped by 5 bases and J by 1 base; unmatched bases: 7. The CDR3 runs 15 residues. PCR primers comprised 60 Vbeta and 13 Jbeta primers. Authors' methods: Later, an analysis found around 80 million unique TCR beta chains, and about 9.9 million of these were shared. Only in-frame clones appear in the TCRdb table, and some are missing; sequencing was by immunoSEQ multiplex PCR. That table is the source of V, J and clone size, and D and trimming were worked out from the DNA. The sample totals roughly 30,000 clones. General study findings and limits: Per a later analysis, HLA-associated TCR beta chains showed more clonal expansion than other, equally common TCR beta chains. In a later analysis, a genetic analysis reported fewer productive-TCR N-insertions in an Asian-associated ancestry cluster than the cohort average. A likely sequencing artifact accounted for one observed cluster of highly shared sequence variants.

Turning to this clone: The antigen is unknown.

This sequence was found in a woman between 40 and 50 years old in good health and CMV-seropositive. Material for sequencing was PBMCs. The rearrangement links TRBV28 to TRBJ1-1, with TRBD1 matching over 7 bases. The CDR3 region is CASSPQGVGNTEAFF. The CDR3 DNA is TGTGCCAGCAGTCCTCAGGGGGTTGGGAACACTGAAGCTTTCTTT.